This TCR beta chain was obtained from a study of T cell clones after liver transplantation. Study summary: As an antigen-independent comparator, third-party-reactive TCRbeta sequences came from pre-transplant mixed lymphocyte reactions. Until 12-24 months post-transplant, subjects got standard immunosuppression and no induction.

There are 14 residues in the CDR3. Germline V gene data show CDR1 as SGHRS and CDR2 as YFSETQ. The germline V and J ends were trimmed by 1 base and 7 bases, with 12 bases remaining between them. Clones were read by immunoSEQ multiplex PCR, and TCRdb kept only the in-frame ones, dropping some. The sample yields roughly 120,000 clones, 90% seen once. The rearrangement links TRBV5-1 to TRBJ2-1; D perhaps matches TRBD2 (5 bases). The sequences come from CD4+ T cells from blood, collected 12 months after liver transplant. The origin of this receptor is a human patient who received a liver transplant. Some T cells may trace back to the graft donor. The CDR3 here is CASSLSSSRNEQFF. The CDR3 nucleotides read TGCGCCAGCAGCTTGTCGTCTAGCCGTAATGAGCAGTTCTTC.